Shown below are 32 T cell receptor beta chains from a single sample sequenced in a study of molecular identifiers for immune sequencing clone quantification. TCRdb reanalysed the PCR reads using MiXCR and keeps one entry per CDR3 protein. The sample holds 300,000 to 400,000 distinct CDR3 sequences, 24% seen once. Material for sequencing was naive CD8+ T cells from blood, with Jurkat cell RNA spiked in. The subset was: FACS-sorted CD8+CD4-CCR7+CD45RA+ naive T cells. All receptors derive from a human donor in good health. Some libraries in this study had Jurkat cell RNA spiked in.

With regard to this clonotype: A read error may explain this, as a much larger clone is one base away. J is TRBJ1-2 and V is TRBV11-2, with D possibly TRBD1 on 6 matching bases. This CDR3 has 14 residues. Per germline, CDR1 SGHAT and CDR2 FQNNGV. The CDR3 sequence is CAGSSGRGVYGYTF. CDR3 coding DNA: TGTGCCGGCAGCTCGGGCAGGGGCGTCTATGGCTACACCTTC.

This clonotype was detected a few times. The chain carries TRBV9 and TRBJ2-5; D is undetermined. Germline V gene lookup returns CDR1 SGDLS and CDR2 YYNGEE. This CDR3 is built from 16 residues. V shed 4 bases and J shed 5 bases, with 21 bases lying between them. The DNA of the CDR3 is TGTGCCAGCAGCCCCCCGGAGAGCAGAGGATTGGAGACCCAGTACTTC. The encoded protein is CASSPPESRGLETQYF.

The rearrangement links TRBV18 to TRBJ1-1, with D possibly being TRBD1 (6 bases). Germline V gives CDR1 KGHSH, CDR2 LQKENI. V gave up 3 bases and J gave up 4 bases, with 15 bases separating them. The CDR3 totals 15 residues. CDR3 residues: CASSPEGWGATEAFF. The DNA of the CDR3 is TGTGCCAGCTCACCGGAAGGGTGGGGGGCCACTGAAGCTTTCTTT.

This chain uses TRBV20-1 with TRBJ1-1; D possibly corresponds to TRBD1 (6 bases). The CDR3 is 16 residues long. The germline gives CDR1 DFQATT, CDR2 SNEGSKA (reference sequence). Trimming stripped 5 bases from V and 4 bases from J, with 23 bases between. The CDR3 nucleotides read TGCAGTGCTTCGGACCAGGGCGTCGGGGGCGGCACTGAAGCTTTCTTT. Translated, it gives CSASDQGVGGGTEAFF.

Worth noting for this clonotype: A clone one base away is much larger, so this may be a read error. CDR3 sequence reads: CATSSSRTAHEQFF. CDR3 bases: TGTGCCACCAGCAGCTCCAGGACAGCGCATGAGCAGTTCTTC. This chain uses TRBV15 with TRBJ2-1; a possible D gene is TRBD1 (6 bases). The germline V and J ends were trimmed by 3 bases and 8 bases, with 14 bases remaining between them. In germline, CDR1 is LNHNV, CDR2 YYDKDF (reference sequence). CDR3 length: 14 residues.

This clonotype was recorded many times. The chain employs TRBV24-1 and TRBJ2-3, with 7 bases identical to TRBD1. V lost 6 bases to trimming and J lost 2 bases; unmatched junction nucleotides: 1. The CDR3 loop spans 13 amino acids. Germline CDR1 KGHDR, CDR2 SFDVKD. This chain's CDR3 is CATSTGATDTQYF. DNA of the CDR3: TGTGCCACCAGTACAGGGGCCACAGATACGCAGTATTTT.

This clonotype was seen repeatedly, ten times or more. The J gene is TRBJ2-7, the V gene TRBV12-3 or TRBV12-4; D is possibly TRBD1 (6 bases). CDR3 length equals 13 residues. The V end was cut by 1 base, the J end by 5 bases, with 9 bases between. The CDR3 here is CASSLGGPHEQYF. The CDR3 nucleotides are TGTGCCAGCAGTTTAGGGGGGCCCCACGAGCAGTACTTC.

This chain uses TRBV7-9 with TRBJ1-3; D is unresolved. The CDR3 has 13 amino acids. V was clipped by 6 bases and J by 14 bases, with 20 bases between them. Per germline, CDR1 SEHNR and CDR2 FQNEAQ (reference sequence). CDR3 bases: TGTGCCAGCAGTTCCTGGAAGTGGGAATATCTATATTTT. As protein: CASSSWKWEYLYF.

Written as DNA, the CDR3 is TGCAGTGCTAGAGCGCCTCTTTCGAACACCGGGGAGCTGTTTTTT. It translates to CSARAPLSNTGELFF. V and J are TRBV20-1 and TRBJ2-2; D not resolved. V shed 1 base and J shed 0 bases, with 9 bases lying between them. Looked up from germline, CDR1 is DFQATT and CDR2 is SNEGSKA (reference sequence). The CDR3 totals 15 residues.

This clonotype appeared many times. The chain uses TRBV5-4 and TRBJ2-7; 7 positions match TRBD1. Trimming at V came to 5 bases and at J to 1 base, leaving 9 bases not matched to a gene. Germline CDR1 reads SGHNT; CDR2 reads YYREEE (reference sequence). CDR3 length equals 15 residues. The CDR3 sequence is CASSFVGGASYEQYF. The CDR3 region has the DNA TGTGCCAGCAGTTTCGTAGGGGGCGCTTCCTACGAGCAGTACTTC.

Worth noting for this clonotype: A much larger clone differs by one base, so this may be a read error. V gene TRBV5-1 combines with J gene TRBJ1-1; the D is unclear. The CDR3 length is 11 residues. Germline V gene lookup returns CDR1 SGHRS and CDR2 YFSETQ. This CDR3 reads CTSWLGTEAFF. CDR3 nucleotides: TGCACCAGCTGGCTCGGTACTGAAGCTTTCTTT.

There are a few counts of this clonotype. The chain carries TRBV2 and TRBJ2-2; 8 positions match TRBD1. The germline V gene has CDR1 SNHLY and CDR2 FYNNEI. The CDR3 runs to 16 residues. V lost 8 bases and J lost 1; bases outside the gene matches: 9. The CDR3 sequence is CASRGPGTGNTGELFF. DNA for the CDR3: TGTGCCAGCCGTGGACCCGGGACAGGGAACACCGGGGAGCTGTTTTTT.

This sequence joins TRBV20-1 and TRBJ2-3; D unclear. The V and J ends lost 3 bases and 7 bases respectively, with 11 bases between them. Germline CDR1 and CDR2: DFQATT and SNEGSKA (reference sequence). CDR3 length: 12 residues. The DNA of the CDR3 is TGCAGTGCTAGGGATGGAGTGAATACGCAGTATTTT. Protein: CSARDGVNTQYF.

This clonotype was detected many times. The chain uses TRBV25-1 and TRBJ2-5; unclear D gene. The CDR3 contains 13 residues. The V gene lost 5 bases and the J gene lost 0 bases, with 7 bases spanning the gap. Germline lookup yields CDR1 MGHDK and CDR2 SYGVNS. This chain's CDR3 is CASSTQNQETQYF. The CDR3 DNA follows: TGTGCCAGCAGTACTCAAAACCAAGAGACCCAGTACTTC.

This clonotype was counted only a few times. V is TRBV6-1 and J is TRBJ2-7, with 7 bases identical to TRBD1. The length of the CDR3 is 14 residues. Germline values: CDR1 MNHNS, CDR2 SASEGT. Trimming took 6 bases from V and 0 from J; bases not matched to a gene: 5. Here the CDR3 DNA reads TGTGCCAGCAGAACCCGGGACAGCTCCTACGAGCAGTACTTC. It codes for CASRTRDSSYEQYF.

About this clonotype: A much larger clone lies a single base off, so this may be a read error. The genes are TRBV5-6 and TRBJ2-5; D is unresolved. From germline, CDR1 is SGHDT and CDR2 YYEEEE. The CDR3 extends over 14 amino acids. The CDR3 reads CASSLRWAQETQCF. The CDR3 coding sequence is TGTGCCAGCAGCTTGAGATGGGCCCAAGAGACCCAGTGCTTC.

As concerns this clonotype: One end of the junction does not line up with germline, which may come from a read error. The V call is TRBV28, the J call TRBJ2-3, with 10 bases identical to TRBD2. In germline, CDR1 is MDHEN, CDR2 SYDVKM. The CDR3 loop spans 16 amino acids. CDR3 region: CVSSFGLAAITDTQYF. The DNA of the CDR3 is TGTGTCAGCAGTTTTGGACTAGCGGCTATCACAGATACGCAGTATTTT. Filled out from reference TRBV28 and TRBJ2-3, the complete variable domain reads DVKVTQSSRYLVKRTGEKVFLECVQDMDHENMFWYRQDPGLGLRLIYFSYDVKMKEKGDIPEGYSVSREKKERFSLILESASTNQTSMYLCVSSFGLAAITDTQYFGPGTRLTVL.

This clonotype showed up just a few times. CDR3 protein: CASTWGSSYEQYF. The DNA of the CDR3 is TGTGCCAGCACCTGGGGGTCCTCCTACGAGCAGTACTTC. This chain connects TRBV6-2 or TRBV6-3 to TRBJ2-7; TRBD1 or TRBD2 may be the D gene (5 bases each). CDR3 length: 13 residues. V was trimmed by 7 bases and J by 0 bases, leaving 10 bases between them. Germline loops: CDR1 MNHEY, CDR2 SVGEGT.

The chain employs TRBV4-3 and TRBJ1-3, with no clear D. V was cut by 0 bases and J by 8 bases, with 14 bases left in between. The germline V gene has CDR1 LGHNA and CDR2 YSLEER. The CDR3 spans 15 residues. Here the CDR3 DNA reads TGCGCCAGCAGCCAAGAACGCCCAGTTGCAGACACCATATATTTT. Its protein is CASSQERPVADTIYF.

The CDR3 reads CASSPYTGRTDTQYF. In DNA form, the CDR3 reads TGTGCCAGCAGCCCGTATACAGGCAGGACAGATACGCAGTATTTT. This sequence joins TRBV7-9 and TRBJ2-3; maybe TRBD1 (5 bases). V was clipped by 5 bases and J by 3 bases, with 15 bases between them. This CDR3 is 15 amino acids long. From germline, CDR1 is SEHNR and CDR2 FQNEAQ (reference sequence).

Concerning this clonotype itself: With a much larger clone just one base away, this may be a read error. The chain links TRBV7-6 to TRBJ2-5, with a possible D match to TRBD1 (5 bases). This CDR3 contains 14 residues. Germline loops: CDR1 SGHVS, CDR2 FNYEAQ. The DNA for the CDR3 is TGTGCCTGCAGCTTAGAGACAGACCAAGAGACCCAGTACTTC. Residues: CACSLETDQETQYF.

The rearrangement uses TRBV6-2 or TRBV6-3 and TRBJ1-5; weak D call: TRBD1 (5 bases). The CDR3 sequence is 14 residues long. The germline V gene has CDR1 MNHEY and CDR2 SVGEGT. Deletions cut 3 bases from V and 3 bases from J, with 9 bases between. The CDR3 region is CASSYKGPNQPQHF. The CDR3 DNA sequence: TGTGCCAGCAGTTATAAGGGACCCAATCAGCCCCAGCATTTT.

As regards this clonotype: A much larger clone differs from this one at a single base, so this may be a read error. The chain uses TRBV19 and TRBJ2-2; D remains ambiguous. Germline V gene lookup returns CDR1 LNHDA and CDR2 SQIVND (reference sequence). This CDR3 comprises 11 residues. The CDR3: CASSVTRELFF. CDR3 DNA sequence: TGTGCCAGTAGTGTCACCCGGGAGCTGTTTTTT. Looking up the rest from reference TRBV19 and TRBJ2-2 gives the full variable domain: DGGITQSPKYLFRKEGQNVTLSCEQNLNHDAMYWYRQDPGQGLRLIYYSQIVNDFQKGDIAEGYSVSREKKESFPLTVTSAQKNPTAFYLCASSVTRELFFGEGSRLTVL.

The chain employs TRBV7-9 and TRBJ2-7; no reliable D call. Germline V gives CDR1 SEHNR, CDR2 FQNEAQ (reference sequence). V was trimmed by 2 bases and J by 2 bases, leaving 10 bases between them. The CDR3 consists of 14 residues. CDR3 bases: TGTGCCAGCAGCTTAATCGGCAGAGCCTACGAGCAGTACTTC. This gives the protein CASSLIGRAYEQYF.

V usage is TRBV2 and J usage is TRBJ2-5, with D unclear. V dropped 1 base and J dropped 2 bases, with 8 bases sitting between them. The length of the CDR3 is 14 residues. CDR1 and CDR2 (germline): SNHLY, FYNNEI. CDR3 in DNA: TGTGCCAGCAGTGAAGGGACGTCTCAAGAGACCCAGTACTTC. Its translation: CASSEGTSQETQYF.

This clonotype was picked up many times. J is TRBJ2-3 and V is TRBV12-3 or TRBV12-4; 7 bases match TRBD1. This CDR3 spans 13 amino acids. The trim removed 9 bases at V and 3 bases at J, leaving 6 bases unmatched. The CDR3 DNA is TGTGCCAGTCGCAGGGGGTCAACAGATACGCAGTATTTT. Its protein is CASRRGSTDTQYF.

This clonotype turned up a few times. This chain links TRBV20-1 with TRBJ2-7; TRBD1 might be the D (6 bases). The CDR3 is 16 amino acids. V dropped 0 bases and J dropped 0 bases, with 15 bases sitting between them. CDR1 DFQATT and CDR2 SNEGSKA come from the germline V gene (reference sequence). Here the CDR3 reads CSARDNGQHLSYEQYF. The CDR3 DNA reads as TGCAGTGCTAGAGATAACGGACAGCACCTCTCCTACGAGCAGTACTTC.

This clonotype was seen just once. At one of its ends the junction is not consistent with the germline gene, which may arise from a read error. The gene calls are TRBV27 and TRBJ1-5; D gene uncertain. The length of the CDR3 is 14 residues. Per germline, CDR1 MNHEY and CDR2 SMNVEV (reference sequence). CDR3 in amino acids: CAGSQGLSNQPQHF. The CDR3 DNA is TGTGCCGGCAGTCAAGGGCTTAGCAATCAGCCCCAGCATTTT.

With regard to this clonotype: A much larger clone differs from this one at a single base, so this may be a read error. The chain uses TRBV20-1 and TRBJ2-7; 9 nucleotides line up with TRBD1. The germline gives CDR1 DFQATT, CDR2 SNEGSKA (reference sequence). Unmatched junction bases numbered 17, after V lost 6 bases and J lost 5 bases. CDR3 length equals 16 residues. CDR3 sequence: CSARDRAILASHEQYF. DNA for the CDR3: TGCAGTGCGCGGGACAGGGCAATACTAGCGTCCCACGAGCAGTACTTC.

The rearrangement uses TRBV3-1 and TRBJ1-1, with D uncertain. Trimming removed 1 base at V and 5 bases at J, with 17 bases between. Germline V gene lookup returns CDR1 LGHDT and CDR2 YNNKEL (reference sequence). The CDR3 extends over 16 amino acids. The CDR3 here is CASSQAKVRLKTEAFF. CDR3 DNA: TGTGCCAGCAGCCAAGCGAAAGTTCGGCTAAAAACTGAAGCTTTCTTT.

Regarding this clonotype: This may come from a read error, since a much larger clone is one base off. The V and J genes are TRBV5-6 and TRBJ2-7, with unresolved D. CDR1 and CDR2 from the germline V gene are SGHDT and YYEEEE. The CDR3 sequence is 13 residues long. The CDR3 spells CASSLVFGYEQCF. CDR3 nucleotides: TGTGCCAGCAGCTTGGTATTTGGCTACGAGCAGTGCTTC. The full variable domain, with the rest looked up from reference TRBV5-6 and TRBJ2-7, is DAGVTQSPTHLIKTRGQQVTLRCSPKSGHDTVSWYQQALGQGPQFIFQYYEEEERQRGNFPDRFSGHQFPNYSSELNVNALLLGDSALYLCASSLVFGYEQCFGPGTRLTVT.

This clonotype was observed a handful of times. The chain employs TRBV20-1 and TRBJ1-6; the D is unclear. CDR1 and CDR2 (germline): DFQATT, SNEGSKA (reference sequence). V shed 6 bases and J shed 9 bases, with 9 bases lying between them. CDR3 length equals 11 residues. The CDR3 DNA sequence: TGCAGTGCGGGCGGTGGTTCACCCCTCCACTTT. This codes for CSAGGGSPLHF.